This entry features one T cell receptor (beta chain) sequence. This clone was found a few times. Its antigen is currently not known. Nothing much larger sits one base from this clone, and base qualities are not available. Library creation used the immunoSEQ multiplex PCR assay. To provide template for TCR sequencing, every sample had RNA extracted and reverse transcribed into cDNA. First-strand cDNA was synthesized using SuperScript III with a 2:1 mix of oligo-dT and random hexamers. A synthetic immune receptor repertoire was used to measure amplification bias, and any remaining bias was corrected computationally. The study's own analysis went as follows. Raw reads were preprocessed to remove errors, and CDR3 was defined according to IMGT conventions as the region from the conserved cysteine to phenylalanine. Clonality was calculated as 1 minus Shannon entropy normalized by log2 of the number of productive unique TCRs. CD4 or CD8 identity of scalp clones was inferred by cross-referencing scalp TCRbeta sequences with sorted blood CD4 and CD8 repertoires. Entries here come from immuneACCESS through TCRdb and include only in-frame sequences with V and J called. Some clones fail to appear in such tables; in the studies checked, an unresolved V gene covers under half of the shortfall, and the cause of the remainder is unknown. That table supplies the V and J calls and clone size; D and trimming were determined from the DNA. A total of about 120,000 clones appear in this sample, around 60% of them only once. Around 6% of the sample rests with the top ten.

The sample is drawn from a study of CD8+ T cells in alopecia areata (dated 2018 in TCRdb). As for the study more broadly: Treated patients were enrolled in an open-label pilot trial of oral tofacitinib, 5 to 10 mg twice daily, for moderate-to-severe alopecia areata. immunoSEQ multiplex PCR using 35 Vbeta forward primers and 13 Jbeta reverse primers was used to amplify TCRbeta CDR3 regions. Scalp tissue and sorted CD4+ and CD8+ peripheral blood T cells from patchy and totalis/universalis alopecia areata patients and from healthy controls were covered by human TCRbeta sequencing. To study T cell clonal expansion in alopecia areata, the researchers applied high-throughput TCRbeta sequencing to both the C3H/HeJ mouse model and human patients. The RNA source kit depended on sample type: the PAXgene miRNA kit for fixed scalp, the miRNeasy kit for PBMCs, and the RNeasy kit for mouse skin. Patients stayed on tofacitinib for 6 to 18 months and then had 6 months of follow-up off drug so that delayed response and recurrence could be assessed. In treated patients, disease severity was measured using the SALT score, which gives the percentage of scalp surface area affected. Clonality in the scalp was compared among normal scalp (n=4), patchy alopecia areata scalp (n=8), and alopecia totalis/universalis scalp (n=8). Biopsies were taken from tofacitinib-treated patients at baseline and at 4 and 24 weeks of treatment, and a later scalp biopsy was taken in several of the tofacitinib-treated patients.

What the research found in general, with its limitations: During tofacitinib treatment, many expanded lesional clones remained in scalp and blood, and this persistence may partly explain relapse after treatment is stopped. Because the treated cohort was small and had only one nonresponder, larger studies are needed to examine links between baseline CD8+ expansion and response. Shared TCR sequences between patients were less evident than in mice, which may be partly attributable to HLA diversity in the patient population. Unlike mouse skin, which is dominated by gammadelta T cells, normal human skin has resident alphabeta T cells that are also sequenced, and this complicates analysis of the scalp TCR repertoire. Lesional scalp, especially in alopecia totalis/universalis, showed higher clonality and more expanded CD8+ clones than normal scalp, suggesting antigenic drive. Scalp clonality and the number of expanded CD8+ clones among the top 100 scalp clones were significantly decreased by tofacitinib.

According to the study, the label for this sample's time point signals: about 4 weeks on oral tofacitinib. The treatment or condition label of this sample denotes: oral pan-JAK inhibitor, 5-10 mg twice daily. Lesional scalp punch biopsies and peripheral blood were obtained from alopecia areata patients. After PBMCs were isolated by density centrifugation and stained for CD3, CD4 and CD8, a FACSAria was used to sort CD4+ and CD8+ T cells. Based on the germline V gene, the CDR1 and CDR2 sequences are MGHRA and YSYEKL. From the cysteine up to the phenylalanine, the CDR3 has a length of 17 residues. Only the CDR3 part of the read is kept: 51 bases, read in frame from the first base. Trimming takes 1 base from V and 3 bases from J, and the germline ends sit 15 bases apart.

This clonotype was sampled from a human donor with alopecia areata. The rearrangement combines TRBV4-1 with TRBJ2-2; no D gene call is confident. The source material was CD4+ T cells sorted from blood, sampled at week 4, from a patient treated with tofacitinib. The nucleotide sequence is TGCGCCAGCAGCCAAGTCAACATGGGTTTTGACACCGGGGAGCTGTTTTTT. This sequence encodes CASSQVNMGFDTGELFF.